This record covers a single T cell receptor (beta chain). Use of 60 Vbeta and 13 Jbeta primers characterized the PCR. Some clones are missing from TCRdb's copy, which holds only in-frame ones; the method was immunoSEQ multiplex PCR. The data show some 120,000 clones, 75% to 85% seen once. The record originates from a study of cytomegalovirus exposure and HLA in healthy donors. As for the study in general: In a previous analysis, nearly 120 million unique TCR beta sequences were found from 150 million to 200 million T cells.

This TCR derives from a man aged 30 to 45 in good health and CMV-seronegative. Sequencing was performed on PBMCs.

Here the CDR3 reads CASSPGGGGPDTQYF. The DNA of the CDR3 is TGCGCCAGCAGCCCAGGTGGGGGCGGTCCAGATACGCAGTATTTT. V and J are TRBV5-1 and TRBJ2-3; tentatively, D is TRBD1 (6 bases). CDR1 and CDR2 from the germline V gene are SGHRS and YFSETQ. This CDR3 region has 15 residues. Trimming removed 4 bases at V and 4 bases at J, with 16 bases between.